Given below is one T cell receptor beta chain in context. The sample comes from a study of T cell responses to AZD1222 COVID-19 vaccine. Between the trimmed V and J ends, which lost 4 bases and 5 bases, there was a span of 22 bases. CDR1 is SGDLS and CDR2 is YYNGEE in the germline V gene. The CDR3 runs to 16 residues. Sequencing used immunoSEQ multiplex PCR; TCRdb keeps in-frame clones, though not all of them. The repertoire has more than 80,000 clones, 90% to 95% of them found once; the top ten carry less than 4%. The chain employs TRBV9 and TRBJ2-7; the D gene is possibly TRBD2 (5 bases). The clonotype originates from an adult who received the AZD1222 COVID-19 vaccine. This specimen consisted of peripheral blood, obtained 28 days after the second AZD1222 dose. CDR3 protein: CASSSSDRGLFDEQYF. The CDR3 DNA is TGTGCCAGCAGCTCCTCGGATCGGGGTCTTTTCGACGAGCAGTACTTC.